This is a list of T cell receptor beta chains from one sample in a study of T cell repertoires in cytomegalovirus infection. MiXCR, run by TCRdb on the reads, gives a single entry per CDR3 protein. The table shows some 440,000 distinct CDR3 sequences, with approximately 32% occurring only once. Source material: PBMCs. These receptors were collected from a human donor in good health (CMV status not recorded). Some clones in this sample may be carry-over from other donors' samples. Each CDR3 is given with its conserved first and last residue. The D gene is left open where the match is weak. The size field is filled for only some rows; it gives once, few, many or a size class.

few | TRBJ2-4 | TRBD1 | TRBV7-3 | CASSWRQGEPKNIQYF | TGTGCCAGCAGCTGGAGACAGGGGGAACCCAAAAACATTCAGTACTTC
. | TRBJ1-6 | TRBD1 | TRBV15 | CATSRQHRGHSNSPLHF | TGTGCCACCAGCAGACAGCACAGGGGTCATTCTAATTCACCCCTCCACTTT
few | TRBJ1-2 | . | TRBV6-1 | CASSRQEGAFPYGYTF | TGTGCCAGCAGTCGACAAGAGGGCGCGTTTCCATATGGCTACACCTTC
few | TRBJ1-5 | TRBD1 | TRBV20-1 | CSARGQGPGNQPQHF | TGCAGTGCTAGGGGACAGGGACCAGGCAATCAGCCCCAGCATTTT
. | TRBJ1-2 | . | TRBV2 | CASRGTATGGYTF | TGTGCCAGCAGGGGGACCGCCACAGGAGGCTACACCTTC
many | TRBJ2-3 | TRBD2 | TRBV7-2 | CASSLARGYGRTDTQYF | TGTGCCAGCAGCTTAGCGCGGGGGTACGGGCGCACAGATACGCAGTATTTT
. | TRBJ2-2 | TRBD2 | TRBV7-6 | CASSPRGGAGELFF | TGTGCCAGCAGCCCACGGGGGGGTGCCGGGGAGCTGTTTTTT
few | TRBJ2-7 | TRBD2 | TRBV7-6 | CASSLVAGQSSYEQYF | TGTGCCAGCAGCTTGGTAGCGGGGCAAAGCTCCTACGAGCAGTACTTC
once | TRBJ2-3 | . | TRBV4-3 | CASSTIGGHEDTQYF | TGCGCCAGCAGCACGATCGGGGGGCATGAAGATACGCAGTATTTT
few | TRBJ1-5 | TRBD1 | TRBV2 | CASSRDRYSNQPQHF | TGTGCCAGCAGCCGGGACAGATATAGCAATCAGCCCCAGCATTTT
. | TRBJ2-2 | . | TRBV2 | CASRGGERGTGELFF | TGTGCCAGCAGAGGGGGCGAGCGGGGGACCGGGGAGCTGTTTTTT
few | TRBJ2-5 | TRBD2 | TRBV7-6 | CASSPRSGGQLGETQYF | TGTGCCAGCAGCCCTCGCTCGGGGGGGCAGCTTGGTGAGACCCAGTACTTC
. | TRBJ1-2 | TRBD1 | TRBV20-1 | CSAGTGSAYGYTF | TGCAGTGCTGGGACAGGGAGTGCCTATGGCTACACCTTC
. | TRBJ2-5 | . | TRBV27 | CASSLRRTDLQETQYF | TGTGCCAGCAGTTTAAGGAGGACGGACCTCCAAGAGACCCAGTACTTC
. | TRBJ2-1 | TRBD2 | TRBV12-3/TRBV12-4 | CASSLRGVGYNEQFF | TGTGCCAGCAGTTTACGGGGGGTGGGGTACAATGAGCAGTTCTTC
few | TRBJ1-1 | . | TRBV6-2/TRBV6-3 | CASSRAAGQNTEAFF | TGTGCCAGCAGCAGGGCGGCAGGGCAGAACACTGAAGCTTTCTTT
. | TRBJ1-2 | TRBD1 | TRBV28 | CASSATTGGLYGYTF | TGTGCCAGCAGTGCAACCACAGGGGGACTCTATGGCTACACCTTC
. | TRBJ2-1 | . | TRBV11-2 | CASSWNPVAKSHYEQFF | TGTGCCAGCAGCTGGAACCCGGTGGCCAAGAGCCACTATGAGCAGTTCTTC
few | TRBJ2-5 | . | TRBV20-1 | CSAPTGSGQETQYF | TGCAGTGCCCCCACGGGCAGTGGACAAGAGACCCAGTACTTC
few | TRBJ1-1 | TRBD1 | TRBV6-6 | CASSYPRQGALQVNTEAFF | TGTGCCAGCAGTTACCCCAGACAGGGGGCATTACAGGTGAACACTGAAGCTTTCTTT
many | TRBJ2-3 | . | TRBV6-4 | CASSDSAASSTDTQYF | TGTGCCAGCAGTGACTCGGCTGCCTCTAGCACAGATACGCAGTATTTT
few | TRBJ1-1 | . | TRBV20-1 | CSAVRGTATEAFF | TGCAGTGCCGTCCGGGGAACAGCCACTGAAGCTTTCTTT
many | TRBJ2-2 | TRBD1 | TRBV7-2 | CASRTQGGMNTGELFF | TGTGCCAGCAGGACACAGGGGGGAATGAACACCGGGGAGCTGTTTTTT
. | TRBJ1-2 | . | TRBV19 | CASSIESERGYGYTF | TGTGCCAGTAGTATAGAGTCTGAACGAGGGTATGGCTACACCTTC
few | TRBJ1-2 | . | TRBV4-1 | CASSQGTLLNYGYTF | TGCGCCAGCAGCCAAGGGACACTCCTTAACTATGGCTACACCTTC
. | TRBJ1-4 | . | TRBV2 | CASTNQGLGEKLFF | TGTGCCAGCACTAATCAGGGTTTGGGAGAAAAACTGTTTTTT
many | TRBJ1-3 | . | TRBV6-1 | CASTTLAGGNTIYF | TGTGCCAGCACCACCCTGGCGGGGGGAAACACCATATATTTT
. | TRBJ2-2 | . | TRBV11-2 | CASSFLAGGELFF | TGTGCCAGCAGCTTTTTAGCAGGCGGGGAGCTGTTTTTT
. | TRBJ2-1 | TRBD2 | TRBV20-1 | CSATSGGDNEQFF | TGCAGTGCTACTAGCGGGGGGGACAATGAGCAGTTCTTC
. | TRBJ1-5 | . | TRBV7-2 | CASSLVVSHQPQHF | TGTGCCAGCAGCTTAGTGGTTAGCCATCAGCCCCAGCATTTT
few | TRBJ1-3 | . | TRBV7-6 | CASSLGPFRGGGNTIYF | TGTGCCAGCAGCTTAGGCCCCTTCAGGGGCGGAGGAAACACCATATATTTT
once | TRBJ1-1 | TRBD1 | TRBV18 | CASSPTGVTEAFF | TGTGCCAGCTCACCGACAGGGGTTACTGAAGCTTTCTTT
many | TRBJ1-6 | . | TRBV7-2 | CASRPRGGSSYNSPLHF | TGTGCCAGCAGACCAAGGGGCGGGAGCTCCTATAATTCACCCCTCCACTTT
. | TRBJ2-3 | TRBD1 | TRBV19 | CATNRGLTDTQYF | TGTGCCACCAACAGGGGGCTCACAGATACGCAGTATTTT
many | TRBJ1-1 | . | TRBV28 | CASSLWMDRLDGSDTEAFF | TGTGCCAGCAGTTTATGGATGGATCGTCTAGATGGGTCTGACACTGAAGCTTTCTTT
many | TRBJ2-7 | . | TRBV7-2 | CASSTWDGDYEQYF | TGTGCCAGCAGCACGTGGGACGGAGACTACGAGCAGTACTTC
. | TRBJ2-1 | TRBD2 | TRBV6-2/TRBV6-3 | CASSYPSGAENEQFF | TGTGCCAGCAGTTACCCTAGCGGGGCCGAAAATGAGCAGTTCTTC
. | TRBJ2-1 | . | TRBV19 | CASSIGTSKDEQFF | TGTGCCAGTAGTATCGGCACTAGCAAGGATGAGCAGTTCTTC
. | TRBJ1-6 | . | TRBV4-1 | CASSQEAGNINSPLHF | TGCGCCAGCAGCCAAGAAGCGGGGAACATAAATTCACCCCTCCACTTT
few | TRBJ2-5 | TRBD2 | TRBV20-1 | CSARSGASGGAETQYF | TGCAGTGCTAGAAGCGGGGCTAGCGGGGGGGCGGAGACCCAGTACTTC
many | TRBJ1-1 | . | TRBV7-2 | CASSLTGGLGTEAFF | TGTGCCAGCAGCCTTACCGGAGGGCTGGGCACTGAAGCTTTCTTT
. | TRBJ1-5 | TRBD1 | TRBV15 | CATSPGQGDQPQHF | TGTGCCACCAGCCCCGGACAGGGAGATCAGCCCCAGCATTTT